These T cell receptor beta chains were read from a single sample in a study of T cells in Graves' hyperthyroidism and ophthalmopathy. TCRdb itself ran the multiplex PCR reads through MiXCR, one entry per CDR3 protein. Found here are fewer than 750,000 distinct CDR3 sequences, around 42% of them singletons; the top ten hold approximately 8.4%. Sequenced material: peripheral blood or thyroid tissue (not recorded which). These receptors were collected from a young woman with Graves' hyperthyroidism. CDR3s include the opening cysteine and the closing phenylalanine or tryptophan. D genes are given only for firm matches. A clone size is listed for some rows: how often the clone was seen (once, few, many), or a class if it is expanded.

v_call: TRBV7-9
d_call: NA
j_call: TRBJ1-6
clone_size: many
cdr3_aa: CASALGGGRSPLHF
cdr3_nt: TGTGCCAGCGCCCTCGGGGGGGGACGTTCACCCCTCCACTTT

v_call: TRBV12-3/TRBV12-4
d_call: NA
j_call: TRBJ1-4
clone_size: many
cdr3_aa: CASSTTGTNEKLFF
cdr3_nt: TGTGCCAGCTCGACAACAGGAACTAATGAAAAACTGTTTTTT

v_call: TRBV29-1
d_call: NA
j_call: TRBJ1-1
clone_size: NA
cdr3_aa: CSLVLAANTEAFF
cdr3_nt: TGCAGCTTGGTTTTGGCAGCAAACACTGAAGCTTTCTTT

v_call: TRBV20-1
d_call: TRBD1
j_call: TRBJ1-2
clone_size: NA
cdr3_aa: CSARGDRGRGYTF
cdr3_nt: TGCAGTGCTAGAGGGGACAGGGGAAGGGGCTACACCTTC

v_call: TRBV5-1
d_call: NA
j_call: TRBJ2-1
clone_size: few
cdr3_aa: CASSLEGGGQFF
cdr3_nt: TGCGCCAGCAGCTTGGAGGGTGGCGGGCAGTTCTTC

v_call: TRBV7-8
d_call: TRBD2
j_call: TRBJ2-7
clone_size: many
cdr3_aa: CASSLSGRAYEQYF
cdr3_nt: TGTGCCAGCAGCCTTAGCGGGAGGGCCTACGAGCAGTACTTC

v_call: TRBV19
d_call: TRBD1
j_call: TRBJ1-1
clone_size: NA
cdr3_aa: CASSIVRGDSYMNTKAAYTEAFF
cdr3_nt: TGTGCCAGTAGTATAGTCCGGGGGGACAGTTACATGAACACGAAGGCGGCGTACACTGAAGCTTTCTTT

v_call: TRBV24-1
d_call: NA
j_call: TRBJ2-3
clone_size: NA
cdr3_aa: CATSDHKADFTDTQYF
cdr3_nt: TGTGCCACCAGTGATCATAAAGCGGATTTCACAGATACGCAGTATTTT

v_call: TRBV7-2
d_call: NA
j_call: TRBJ1-2
clone_size: many
cdr3_aa: CASSPDWRLGRTF
cdr3_nt: TGTGCCAGCAGCCCTGACTGGAGGCTCGGTCGCACCTTC

v_call: TRBV5-1
d_call: TRBD2
j_call: TRBJ2-7
clone_size: NA
cdr3_aa: CASSSQTREGHEQYF
cdr3_nt: TGCGCCAGCAGCTCCCAGACGCGGGAGGGCCACGAGCAGTACTTC

v_call: TRBV5-5
d_call: TRBD1
j_call: TRBJ1-6
clone_size: NA
cdr3_aa: CASSSGTGGTGSPLHF
cdr3_nt: TGCGCCAGCAGCTCCGGGACAGGGGGCACGGGTTCACCCCTCCACTTT

v_call: TRBV20-1
d_call: NA
j_call: TRBJ2-5
clone_size: many
cdr3_aa: CSARARGAETQYF
cdr3_nt: TGCAGTGCTAGAGCCCGTGGGGCGGAGACCCAGTACTTC

v_call: TRBV20-1
d_call: NA
j_call: TRBJ2-7
clone_size: once
cdr3_aa: CSARSGAGNYEQYF
cdr3_nt: TGCAGTGCTAGATCCGGGGCGGGTAATTACGAGCAGTACTTC

v_call: TRBV11-1
d_call: NA
j_call: TRBJ2-6
clone_size: many
cdr3_aa: CASSFVSSGANVLTF
cdr3_nt: TGTGCCAGCAGCTTCGTAAGCTCTGGGGCCAACGTCCTGACTTTC

v_call: TRBV6-6
d_call: NA
j_call: TRBJ1-1
clone_size: many
cdr3_aa: CASSYLSDMNTEAFF
cdr3_nt: TGTGCCAGCAGTTACTTATCGGATATGAACACTGAAGCTTTCTTT

v_call: TRBV19
d_call: NA
j_call: TRBJ2-6
clone_size: NA
cdr3_aa: CASSNLVVSGANVLTF
cdr3_nt: TGTGCCAGTAGTAATCTGGTCGTCTCTGGGGCCAACGTCCTGACTTTC

v_call: TRBV3-1
d_call: NA
j_call: TRBJ2-2
clone_size: many
cdr3_aa: CASSHPPVTGELFF
cdr3_nt: TGTGCCAGCAGCCATCCCCCCGTCACCGGGGAGCTGTTTTTT

v_call: TRBV19
d_call: NA
j_call: TRBJ2-5
clone_size: many
cdr3_aa: CASSMGAGQYQETQYF
cdr3_nt: TGTGCCAGTAGTATGGGCGCAGGCCAGTACCAAGAGACCCAGTACTTC

v_call: TRBV12-3/TRBV12-4
d_call: NA
j_call: TRBJ2-5
clone_size: many
cdr3_aa: CASSLRAGGETQYF
cdr3_nt: TGTGCCAGCAGTTTAAGGGCTGGGGGAGAGACCCAGTACTTC

v_call: TRBV6-6
d_call: TRBD1
j_call: TRBJ1-4
clone_size: few
cdr3_aa: CASSSTDRAPNEKLFF
cdr3_nt: TGTGCCAGCAGTTCAACCGACAGGGCCCCTAATGAAAAACTGTTTTTT

v_call: TRBV6-6
d_call: NA
j_call: TRBJ1-5
clone_size: many
cdr3_aa: CASSYVDQPQHF
cdr3_nt: TGTGCCAGCAGTTACGTAGATCAGCCCCAGCATTTT

v_call: TRBV28
d_call: NA
j_call: TRBJ1-2
clone_size: many
cdr3_aa: CASSQGGKSYGYTF
cdr3_nt: TGTGCCAGCAGCCAAGGGGGGAAAAGCTATGGCTACACCTTC

v_call: TRBV6-6
d_call: NA
j_call: TRBJ2-5
clone_size: NA
cdr3_aa: CASSHSTDGETQYF
cdr3_nt: TGTGCCAGCAGTCACTCGACAGATGGAGAGACCCAGTACTTC

v_call: TRBV20-1
d_call: TRBD2
j_call: TRBJ2-5
clone_size: few
cdr3_aa: CSARLAGAETQYF
cdr3_nt: TGCAGTGCGCGGCTAGCGGGAGCAGAGACCCAGTACTTC

v_call: TRBV29-1
d_call: NA
j_call: TRBJ1-2
clone_size: many
cdr3_aa: CSVAPGYTF
cdr3_nt: TGCAGCGTTGCACCTGGCTACACCTTC

v_call: TRBV12-3/TRBV12-4
d_call: TRBD1
j_call: TRBJ1-5
clone_size: NA
cdr3_aa: CASSPNVGTGVKPQHF
cdr3_nt: TGTGCCAGTAGTCCTAACGTGGGGACAGGGGTAAAGCCCCAGCATTTT

v_call: TRBV10-3
d_call: NA
j_call: TRBJ2-1
clone_size: few
cdr3_aa: CAISDLLGDEQFF
cdr3_nt: TGTGCCATCAGTGATCTCCTAGGCGATGAGCAGTTCTTC

v_call: TRBV12-3/TRBV12-4
d_call: NA
j_call: TRBJ2-7
clone_size: many
cdr3_aa: CASSLGPNYEQYF
cdr3_nt: TGTGCCAGCAGCTTGGGACCGAACTACGAGCAGTACTTC

v_call: TRBV2
d_call: TRBD1
j_call: TRBJ2-2
clone_size: many
cdr3_aa: CASRFGTGAGELFF
cdr3_nt: TGTGCCAGCAGATTCGGGACAGGGGCCGGGGAGCTGTTTTTT

v_call: TRBV6-1
d_call: NA
j_call: TRBJ1-1
clone_size: few
cdr3_aa: CASTGFLGGGTEAFF
cdr3_nt: TGTGCCAGCACGGGGTTCCTCGGAGGGGGTACTGAAGCTTTCTTT

v_call: TRBV6-1
d_call: NA
j_call: TRBJ2-5
clone_size: many
cdr3_aa: CASSEGAVVQETQYF
cdr3_nt: TGTGCCAGCAGTGAAGGGGCGGTAGTCCAAGAGACCCAGTACTTC

v_call: TRBV7-2
d_call: TRBD1
j_call: TRBJ1-2
clone_size: many
cdr3_aa: CASTSGDSPVYGYTF
cdr3_nt: TGTGCCAGCACATCGGGGGACAGCCCGGTCTATGGCTACACCTTC

v_call: TRBV5-1
d_call: NA
j_call: TRBJ1-1
clone_size: once
cdr3_aa: CAGSLRGNTEAFF
cdr3_nt: TGCGCCGGCAGCTTAAGGGGGAACACTGAAGCTTTCTTT

v_call: TRBV29-1
d_call: TRBD1
j_call: TRBJ1-2
clone_size: NA
cdr3_aa: CSVNTGGGDYGYTF
cdr3_nt: TGCAGCGTCAATACAGGGGGAGGGGACTATGGCTACACCTTC

v_call: TRBV29-1
d_call: NA
j_call: TRBJ1-1
clone_size: NA
cdr3_aa: CSDGLTNTEAFF
cdr3_nt: TGCAGCGATGGACTTACGAACACTGAAGCTTTCTTT

v_call: TRBV7-2
d_call: TRBD2
j_call: TRBJ2-5
clone_size: few
cdr3_aa: CASSQLAGEEAQYF
cdr3_nt: TGTGCCAGCAGCCAACTAGCGGGAGAAGAGGCCCAGTACTTC

v_call: TRBV24-1
d_call: TRBD2
j_call: TRBJ2-2
clone_size: NA
cdr3_aa: CATSASGLAERETITGELFF
cdr3_nt: TGTGCCACCAGTGCGTCGGGACTAGCGGAGAGGGAGACTATCACCGGGGAGCTGTTTTTT

v_call: TRBV5-1
d_call: NA
j_call: TRBJ1-6
clone_size: NA
cdr3_aa: CASSLQENSPLHF
cdr3_nt: TGCGCCAGCAGCTTACAGGAGAATTCACCCCTCCACTTT

v_call: TRBV4-2
d_call: TRBD2
j_call: TRBJ2-5
clone_size: many
cdr3_aa: CASSQVTSAGTQYF
cdr3_nt: TGTGCCAGCAGCCAAGTTACTAGCGCGGGGACCCAGTACTTC

v_call: TRBV29-1
d_call: NA
j_call: TRBJ2-7
clone_size: many
cdr3_aa: CSVEDNLQGYEQYF
cdr3_nt: TGCAGCGTTGAAGATAACCTACAGGGCTACGAGCAGTACTTC

v_call: TRBV9
d_call: TRBD2
j_call: TRBJ2-5
clone_size: many
cdr3_aa: CASSTWTSGPEETQYF
cdr3_nt: TGTGCCAGCAGCACCTGGACTAGCGGGCCGGAGGAGACCCAGTACTTC

v_call: TRBV29-1
d_call: NA
j_call: TRBJ2-3
clone_size: NA
cdr3_aa: CSLDLADTQYF
cdr3_nt: TGCAGCTTAGATCTGGCAGATACGCAGTATTTT

v_call: TRBV6-1
d_call: TRBD1
j_call: TRBJ1-1
clone_size: NA
cdr3_aa: CAISDPALDRGYNEAFF
cdr3_nt: TGTGCCATCAGTGACCCCGCCCTGGACAGGGGATACAATGAAGCTTTCTTT

v_call: TRBV5-5
d_call: NA
j_call: TRBJ1-1
clone_size: NA
cdr3_aa: CASSLGLRDELEAFF
cdr3_nt: TGTGCCAGCAGCTTAGGACTTCGGGACGAACTCGAAGCTTTCTTT

v_call: TRBV27
d_call: TRBD1
j_call: TRBJ2-2
clone_size: NA
cdr3_aa: CASTTGTGDGGELFF
cdr3_nt: TGTGCCAGCACTACCGGGACAGGGGATGGCGGGGAGCTGTTTTTT

v_call: TRBV19
d_call: NA
j_call: TRBJ1-6
clone_size: many
cdr3_aa: CASSIGRVNSPLHF
cdr3_nt: TGTGCCAGTAGTATAGGCAGAGTGAATTCACCCCTCCACTTT

v_call: TRBV7-9
d_call: TRBD2
j_call: TRBJ2-5
clone_size: many
cdr3_aa: CASSITSGGPQETQYF
cdr3_nt: TGTGCCAGCAGCATAACTAGCGGGGGCCCCCAAGAGACCCAGTACTTC

v_call: TRBV2
d_call: TRBD1
j_call: TRBJ1-2
clone_size: few
cdr3_aa: CASSHRQGTATNYGYTF
cdr3_nt: TGCGCCAGCAGCCACCGACAGGGAACCGCCACTAACTATGGCTACACCTTC

v_call: TRBV6-2/TRBV6-3
d_call: NA
j_call: TRBJ1-5
clone_size: few
cdr3_aa: CASSYPDSLRGIYSNQPQHF
cdr3_nt: TGTGCCAGCAGTTACCCGGACTCCCTAAGGGGGATATATAGCAATCAGCCCCAGCATTTT

v_call: TRBV15
d_call: NA
j_call: TRBJ2-6
clone_size: NA
cdr3_aa: CATSGRVEGANVLTF
cdr3_nt: TGTGCCACCAGCGGACGGGTGGAAGGGGCCAACGTCCTGACTTTC

v_call: TRBV29-1
d_call: NA
j_call: TRBJ2-5
clone_size: NA
cdr3_aa: CSVVGERRKGETQYF
cdr3_nt: TGCAGCGTTGTGGGGGAAAGGCGCAAGGGGGAGACCCAGTACTTC

v_call: TRBV29-1
d_call: NA
j_call: TRBJ2-7
clone_size: NA
cdr3_aa: CSQGHGPYEQYF
cdr3_nt: TGCAGCCAGGGACACGGCCCCTACGAGCAGTACTTC

v_call: TRBV29-1
d_call: NA
j_call: TRBJ2-1
clone_size: few
cdr3_aa: CSVYEWGDEQFF
cdr3_nt: TGCAGCGTCTATGAGTGGGGCGATGAGCAGTTCTTC

v_call: TRBV6-6
d_call: TRBD2
j_call: TRBJ2-5
clone_size: NA
cdr3_aa: CASSNPRTSGFKGDRQETQYF
cdr3_nt: TGTGCCAGCAGTAACCCCCGGACTAGCGGTTTCAAAGGGGATCGGCAAGAGACCCAGTACTTC

v_call: TRBV10-3
d_call: NA
j_call: TRBJ1-6
clone_size: many
cdr3_aa: CAISESEGVGNSPLHF
cdr3_nt: TGTGCCATCAGTGAGTCCGAAGGGGTTGGTAATTCACCCCTCCACTTT

v_call: TRBV11-2
d_call: NA
j_call: TRBJ2-3
clone_size: NA
cdr3_aa: CASSRPGVEDTQYF
cdr3_nt: TGTGCCAGCAGCCGTCCGGGAGTCGAAGATACGCAGTATTTT

v_call: TRBV11-1
d_call: NA
j_call: TRBJ1-3
clone_size: many
cdr3_aa: CASSRASSGNTIYF
cdr3_nt: TGTGCCAGCAGCAGAGCGAGCTCTGGAAACACCATATATTTT

v_call: TRBV29-1
d_call: NA
j_call: TRBJ1-4
clone_size: many
cdr3_aa: CSVETDQGEKLFF
cdr3_nt: TGCAGCGTTGAAACTGACCAGGGAGAAAAACTGTTTTTT

v_call: TRBV7-8
d_call: TRBD2
j_call: TRBJ2-1
clone_size: NA
cdr3_aa: CASSSLAGGNEQFF
cdr3_nt: TGTGCCAGCAGCTCGCTAGCGGGAGGCAATGAGCAGTTCTTC